This T cell receptor beta chain was recovered during a study of CD8 T cells in ankylosing spondylitis. Germline values: CDR1 MDHEN, CDR2 SYDVKM. With 5 bases removed from V and 3 bases from J, the gap between germline ends came to 11 bases. The CDR3 totals 15 residues. As for this clonotype: Its antigen is not known.

Molecular-barcoded quantitative 5'-RACE produced these TCR beta libraries. TCRdb passed the 5' RACE reads through MiXCR, listing each CDR3 protein once. The sample gives 300,000 to 400,000 distinct CDR3 sequences, roughly 11% of which show up once; more than 7% is in the top ten. Study-wide results and limits: Reports say disease-linked clones showed up significantly more in matched ankylosing spondylitis synovial fluid.

The TCR was taken from a female donor with ankylosing spondylitis or in good health (not recorded which). The sample taken for sequencing was blood, either unsorted or a sorted T cell fraction (not recorded which). The chain couples TRBV28 to TRBJ2-6; D possibly corresponds to TRBD1 (6 bases). The CDR3 spells CASSPRQVGANVLTF. The CDR3 DNA is TGTGCCAGCAGTCCCCGACAGGTTGGGGCCAACGTCCTGACTTTC.